One sample yielded the 10 T cell receptor beta chains listed below, sequenced in a study of shared clonotypes between healthy human individuals (dated by TCRdb to between 2020 and 2021). For the CD8 naive samples, CD45RO-negative cells were positively selected for CCR7, yielding a CD45RA+CCR7+ population from which TemRA cells were excluded. Receptor libraries were prepared by the immunoSEQ multiplex PCR assay. This is the immuneACCESS table as TCRdb keeps it, with only in-frame sequences that have V and J called. A part of the clones is gone; compared with another copy, unresolved V genes explain less than half, and the rest is unexplained. For this sample there are about 590,000 clones; just under 97% appear just once. The biggest ten clones account for 0.11% of the sample. Sample: naive CD8+ T cells sorted from blood. The cell subset or site label on this specimen signifies: CD45RA+CCR7+. All receptors come from a woman in her 30s in good health.

This chain joins TRBV7-9 and TRBJ1-2, with 8 nucleotides matching TRBD1. The CDR3 contains 16 residues. The V gene's germline CDR1 is SEHNR and CDR2 FQNEAQ (reference sequence). V gave up 4 bases and J gave up 5 bases; unmatched junction bases: 12. The CDR3 DNA reads as TGTGCCAGCAGCTCCCTCCTACAGGGGGGGATGTATGGCTACACCTTC. Translated, it gives CASSSLLQGGMYGYTF.

As regards this clone: The identical CDR3 is also encoded by other nucleotide sequences in the sample. The V and J genes are TRBV11-2 and TRBJ2-7; D is ambiguous. Germline V lookup: CDR1 SGHAT, CDR2 FQNNGV. The CDR3 totals 13 residues. V was shortened by 0 bases and J by 2 bases, with 5 bases between the two germline ends. The CDR3 DNA sequence: TGTGCCAGCAGCTTAGATACAGCCTACGAGCAGTACTTC. It yields the protein CASSLDTAYEQYF.

The chain employs TRBV10-3 and TRBJ2-5; 8 positions match TRBD2. V was pared by 3 bases and J by 1 base, with 10 bases of the junction left unmatched. The CDR3 is 17 amino acids. Germline V gives CDR1 ENHRY, CDR2 SYGVKD. CDR3 sequence (DNA): TGTGCCATCAGTGACGGGTTAGATAGCGGGATCCAAGAGACCCAGTACTTC. Translated, it gives CAISDGLDSGIQETQYF.

The chain couples TRBV6-1 to TRBJ2-6, with D unresolved. V lost 2 bases, J lost 1 base, and 3 bases lay in between. Per germline, CDR1 MNHNS and CDR2 SASEGT. This CDR3 spans 14 amino acids. The CDR3 DNA reads TGTGCCAGCAGTGAATATTCTGGGGCCAACGTCCTGACTTTC. Residues: CASSEYSGANVLTF.

V usage is TRBV6-5 and J usage is TRBJ2-7; 9 nucleotides align to TRBD1. The CDR3 is 15 amino acids. Germline-derived CDR1 and CDR2 are MNHEY and SVGAGI. Trimming took 2 bases from V and 2 from J; bases not matched to a gene: 4. CDR3: CASSYGTGSAYEQYF. The DNA of the CDR3 is TGTGCCAGCAGTTACGGGACAGGGTCAGCCTACGAGCAGTACTTC.

V and J are TRBV28 and TRBJ1-5; no clear D. Trimming stripped 3 bases from V and 4 bases from J, with 4 bases between. Germline V gene data show CDR1 as MDHEN and CDR2 as SYDVKM. The CDR3 sequence is 12 residues long. CDR3 sequence reads: CASSFPNQPQHF. DNA for the CDR3: TGTGCCAGCAGTTTCCCTAATCAGCCCCAGCATTTT.

CDR3 residues: CASSPRQGADHEQYF. Written as DNA, the CDR3 is TGTGCCAGCTCACCACGACAGGGGGCGGACCACGAGCAGTACTTC. This chain connects TRBV18 to TRBJ2-7; 10 bases align to TRBD1. V lost 1 base and J lost 5; bases outside the gene matches: 5. This CDR3 is 15 amino acids long. Germline CDR1 reads KGHSH; CDR2 reads LQKENI.

V is TRBV7-9 and J is TRBJ2-1, with 8 bases that match TRBD1. This CDR3 is built from 14 residues. Germline trimming cut 5 bases from V and 7 bases from J; bases unmatched to any gene: 7. CDR1 SEHNR and CDR2 FQNEAQ come from the germline V gene (reference sequence). CDR3 loop: CASSAVTGENEQFF. Here the CDR3 DNA reads TGTGCCAGCAGCGCCGTGACAGGGGAGAATGAGCAGTTCTTC.

On this clone itself: This CDR3 is also generated by other DNA sequences in the sample. V usage is TRBV28 and J usage is TRBJ1-5; the D is unclear. Trimming took 3 bases from V and 0 from J, leaving 6 bases between them. Germline CDR1 and CDR2: MDHEN and SYDVKM. The CDR3 has 14 residues. This CDR3 is CASSFQSSNQPQHF. CDR3 bases: TGTGCCAGCAGTTTTCAGTCTAGCAATCAGCCCCAGCATTTT.

The chain joins TRBV5-5 to TRBJ2-1, with 8 nucleotides matching TRBD2. V lost 9 bases, J lost 3 bases, and 5 bases stayed unmatched. Germline V gene sequence: CDR1 SGHKS, CDR2 YYEKEE (reference sequence). This CDR3 has 13 residues. The CDR3 region has the DNA TGTGCCACCGGGACTAGTCTCTACAATGAGCAGTTCTTC. This sequence encodes CATGTSLYNEQFF.